This entry lists 4 T cell receptor beta chains sequenced from one sample in a study of cytomegalovirus exposure and HLA in healthy donors. The PCR ran on 60 Vbeta and 13 Jbeta primers. Clones were read by immunoSEQ multiplex PCR, and TCRdb kept only the in-frame ones, dropping some. The sample carries about 160,000 clones, around four fifths recorded once. Material for sequencing was PBMCs. These receptor sequences come from a woman between 45 and 65 years old in good health and CMV-seronegative.

Only a few counts were recorded for this clone. This chain links TRBV19 with TRBJ1-5, with D perhaps TRBD1 (6 bases). From germline, CDR1 is LNHDA and CDR2 SQIVND (reference sequence). Trimming stripped 6 bases from V and 3 bases from J, with 12 bases between. This CDR3 contains 14 residues. CDR3 residues: CASSRGQNNQPQHF. Written as DNA, the CDR3 is TGTGCCAGTAGCCGTGGACAGAACAATCAGCCCCAGCATTTT. Combining the CDR3 with reference TRBV19 and TRBJ1-5 gives the whole variable domain DGGITQSPKYLFRKEGQNVTLSCEQNLNHDAMYWYRQDPGQGLRLIYYSQIVNDFQKGDIAEGYSVSREKKESFPLTVTSAQKNPTAFYLCASSRGQNNQPQHFGDGTRLSIL.

This clone has only a few counts. The J gene is TRBJ2-7, the V gene TRBV7-9, with 8 bases aligning to TRBD1. V trimming: 2 bases; J trimming: 3 bases; junction bases outside the gene matches: 6. The CDR3 extends over 15 amino acids. The germline V gene has CDR1 SEHNR and CDR2 FQNEAQ (reference sequence). The CDR3 region has the DNA TGTGCCAGCAGCTTATTCCAGGGGGCGCGCTACGAGCAGTACTTC. It specifies CASSLFQGARYEQYF.

The chain uses TRBV4-3 and TRBJ2-3; TRBD2 matches 12 bases. CDR3 size: 16 residues. The junction had 10 bases not matched to a gene; V was cut back by 2 bases and J by 10 bases. From germline, CDR1 is LGHNA and CDR2 YSLEER. The CDR3 region has the DNA TGCGCCAGCAGCCAAAGGGCATCTAGCGGGGGGGATGCGCAGTATTTT. It yields the protein CASSQRASSGGDAQYF.

A word on this clone: At one of its ends the junction is not consistent with the germline gene, which may arise from a read error. V is TRBV5-6 and J is TRBJ2-3, with D uncertain. Germline lookup yields CDR1 SGHDT and CDR2 YYEEEE. CDR3 length: 18 residues. CDR3 nucleotide sequence: TGTGCCGGCAGCTTGGTATCTCTCGACTTCCCGCGCACAGATACGCAGTATTTT. As protein: CAGSLVSLDFPRTDTQYF.